This T cell receptor gamma chain emerged from a study of γδ T cells in repeated Plasmodium falciparum infection. Study in general: Malian children with intense seasonal malaria exposure were compared with matched Australian children.

Germline V lookup: CDR1 EGSNGY, CDR2 YDSYNSKV. The CDR3 extends over 12 amino acids. Trimming at V came to 3 bases and at J to 5 bases, leaving 4 bases not matched to a gene. TCRdb re-identified clones in the multiplex PCR reads via CATT. This sample has 25,000 to 35,000 gamma-chain clones, with approximately 1.4% found just once. Gammadelta T cells were flow-sorted from PBMC into Vgamma9/Vdelta2+ and Vdelta2-negative populations for bulk analysis. This clone showed up many times. Sequences were obtained from gamma-delta T cells from blood. The rearrangement joins TRGV2 to TRGJ1 or TRGJ2. This receptor was taken from a pool of human donors (malaria-infected and uninfected, not separated). The CDR3 sequence is CATWDMDYKKLF. The CDR3 coding sequence is TGTGCCACCTGGGACATGGATTATAAGAAACTCTTT.